The 8 T cell receptor beta chains reported below all come from one sample, sequenced in a study of long-term antiretroviral therapy in people with HIV. Version v3.0 of the immunoSEQ assay ran at survey level. Profiled with immunoSEQ multiplex PCR; TCRdb holds only in-frame clones, not every one. Of around 17,000 clones listed, more than 70% were seen once; the top ten hold 12%. The sample was unsorted PBMCs, taken 6.9 years after starting antiretroviral therapy. Source of these receptors: a man aged 45-65 years with HIV.

V and J are TRBV28 and TRBJ2-7; 7 nucleotides line up with TRBD1. This CDR3 is built from 14 residues. Per germline, CDR1 MDHEN and CDR2 SYDVKM. V trimming: 6 bases; J trimming: 2 bases; junction bases outside the gene matches: 7. The CDR3 sequence is CASSTGEPTYEQYF. The CDR3, as DNA: TGTGCCAGCAGCACAGGGGAACCGACCTACGAGCAGTACTTC.

This clone came up a few times. This chain uses TRBV7-2 with TRBJ2-7; maybe TRBD2 (5 bases). The germline V gene encodes CDR1 SGHTA and CDR2 FQGNSA. This CDR3 spans 14 amino acids. Between the trimmed V and J ends, which lost 0 bases and 4 bases, there was a span of 10 bases. CDR3 sequence: CASSLAREGYEQYF. The CDR3 nucleotides are TGTGCCAGCAGCTTAGCGAGGGAAGGTTACGAGCAGTACTTC.

The chain is built from TRBV12-5 and TRBJ2-2; D is ambiguous. Germline loops: CDR1 LGHNT, CDR2 FRNRAP. The CDR3 length is 9 residues. The CDR3 loop is CVQSGELFF. As DNA, the CDR3 is TGTGTACAGAGCGGGGAGCTGTTTTTT.

J is TRBJ1-4 and V is TRBV5-1, with D perhaps matching TRBD1 (6 bases). This CDR3 region has 15 residues. CDR1 and CDR2 from the germline V gene are SGHRS and YFSETQ. Trimming cost V 3 bases and J 1 base, with 10 bases left between them. CDR3: CASSWDTRTNEKLFF. Here the CDR3 DNA reads TGCGCCAGCAGCTGGGACACCAGAACTAATGAAAAACTGTTTTTT.

The chain combines TRBV10-3 with TRBJ2-7; 13 nucleotides line up with TRBD2. This CDR3 comprises 14 residues. V gave up 3 bases and J gave up 5 bases; unmatched junction bases: 1. Germline CDR1 reads ENHRY; CDR2 reads SYGVKD. CDR3 loop: CAISEGTSGNEQYF. DNA of the CDR3: TGTGCCATCAGTGAAGGGACTAGCGGGAACGAGCAGTACTTC.

This clone was counted between two and nine times. The rearrangement links TRBV7-3 to TRBJ2-2, with D possibly called TRBD1 or TRBD2 (6 bases each). The ends were cut back, 6 bases at V and 0 bases at J, with 17 bases in the middle. The CDR3 has 17 residues. Germline loops: CDR1 SGHTA, CDR2 FQGTGA. In DNA form, the CDR3 reads TGTGCCAGCAGTCCGGTGGGGGGCGGAGCGAACACCGGGGAGCTGTTTTTT. It translates to CASSPVGGGANTGELFF.

This sequence joins TRBV6-6 and TRBJ2-2; D not resolved. Trimming shortened V by 0 bases and J by 4 bases, and 9 bases separated the two germline ends. Looked up from germline, CDR1 is MNHNY and CDR2 is SVGAGI (reference sequence). CDR3 length: 15 residues. In DNA form, the CDR3 reads TGTGCCAGCAGTTACTCTTGGGGTGGCACCGGGGAGCTGTTTTTT. Protein product: CASSYSWGGTGELFF.

V is TRBV6-5 and J is TRBJ1-2, with no clear D. The CDR3 runs to 14 residues. V was shortened by 0 bases and J by 5 bases, with 10 bases between the two germline ends. The germline CDR1 and CDR2 sequences are MNHEY and SVGAGI. CDR3 DNA: TGTGCCAGCAGTTACTCGAACGGACCTTATGGCTACACCTTC. It translates to CASSYSNGPYGYTF.